These T cell receptor beta chains were read from a single sample in a study of T cells expressing NK-cell markers. After re-calling the 5' RACE reads, TCRdb lists one entry per CDR3 protein, DNA absent. There are some 460,000 distinct CDR3 sequences in the sample, with 1.4% held by the top ten. The source material was blood T cells: a sorted CD56 or NKG2C T cell subset, CD4+ or CD8+ T cells, or bulk PBMC T cells (not recorded which). The source is a woman in her forties or fifties in good health. Each CDR3 is given with its conserved first and last residue. The order of the fields is J gene, CDR3 length, V gene, CDR3 protein.

>TRBJ2-5|13|TRBV6-1
CASSEEDQETQYF
>TRBJ1-4|14|TRBV5-1
CASSSLATNEKLFF
>TRBJ2-1|18|TRBV3-1
CASSQDPFNWGGYNEQFF
>TRBJ2-1|15|TRBV15
CATSRDLNLENEQFF
>TRBJ2-1|11|TRBV30
CAWLSGAHRFF
>TRBJ2-7|14|TRBV3-1
CASRPGTGNGEQYF
>TRBJ2-3|14|TRBV20-1
CSARVPGGGDTQYF
>TRBJ2-6|14|TRBV29-1
CSVYRELGANVLTF
>TRBJ2-6|15|TRBV24-1
CATSDRQAGANVLTF
>TRBJ1-2|13|TRBV7-9
CASTLGTSYGYTF
>TRBJ1-1|14|TRBV12-3/TRBV12-4
CASSLGVGTSEAFF
>TRBJ2-2|15|TRBV5-1
CASTAGDRETGELFF
>TRBJ1-1|13|TRBV5-1
CATLSEDFTEAFF
>TRBJ1-1|13|TRBV3-1
CASSPERGTRAFF
>TRBJ2-2|17|TRBV5-1
CASSSGLAGGNTGELFF
>TRBJ2-2|19|TRBV7-8
CASSRGHRGRVDNTGELFF
>TRBJ2-3|16|TRBV24-1
CATSDSLTSGTDTQYF
>TRBJ1-2|14|TRBV7-9
CASSLGQESYGYTF
>TRBJ2-1|14|TRBV30
CAWSRGGVFNEQFF
>TRBJ2-3|15|TRBV2
CASMGKTGIRDTQYF
>TRBJ2-3|15|TRBV5-4
CASSLRTGRTDTQYF